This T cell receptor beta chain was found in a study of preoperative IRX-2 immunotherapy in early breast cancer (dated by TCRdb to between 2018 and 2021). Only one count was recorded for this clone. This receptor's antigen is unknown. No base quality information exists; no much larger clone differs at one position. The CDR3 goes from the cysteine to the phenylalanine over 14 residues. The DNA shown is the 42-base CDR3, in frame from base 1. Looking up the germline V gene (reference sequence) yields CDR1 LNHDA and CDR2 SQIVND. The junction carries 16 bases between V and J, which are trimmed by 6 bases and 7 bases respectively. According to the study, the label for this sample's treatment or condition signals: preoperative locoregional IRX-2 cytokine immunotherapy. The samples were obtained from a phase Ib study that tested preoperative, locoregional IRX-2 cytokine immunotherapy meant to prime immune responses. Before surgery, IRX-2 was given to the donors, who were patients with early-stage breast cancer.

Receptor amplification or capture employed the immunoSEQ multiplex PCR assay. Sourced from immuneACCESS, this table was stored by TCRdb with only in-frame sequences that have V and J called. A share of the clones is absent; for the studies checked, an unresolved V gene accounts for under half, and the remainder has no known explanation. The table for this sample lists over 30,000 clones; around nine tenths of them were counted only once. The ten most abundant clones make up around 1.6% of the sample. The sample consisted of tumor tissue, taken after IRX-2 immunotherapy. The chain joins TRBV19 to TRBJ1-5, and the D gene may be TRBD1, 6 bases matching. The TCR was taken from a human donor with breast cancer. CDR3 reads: CASRTTGTRQPQHF. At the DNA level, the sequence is TGTGCCAGTAGAACAACAGGGACCAGGCAGCCCCAGCATTTT. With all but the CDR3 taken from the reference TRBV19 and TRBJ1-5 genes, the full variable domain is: DGGITQSPKYLFRKEGQNVTLSCEQNLNHDAMYWYRQDPGQGLRLIYYSQIVNDFQKGDIAEGYSVSREKKESFPLTVTSAQKNPTAFYLCASRTTGTRQPQHFGDGTRLSIL.